The 29 T cell receptor beta chains given below trace back to one sample, sequenced in a study of T-cell memory formation after mild COVID-19. From the 5' RACE reads, TCRdb called clonotypes with MiXCR, one entry per CDR3 protein. The sample lists 580,000 or so distinct CDR3 sequences, about 18% occurring once. Sequencing was performed on PBMCs or a T cell subset sorted from them (not recorded which). The source of these receptors is an adult woman who had mild COVID-19 (a few samples of this study predate the infection). Cell type and time point are not known.

This clonotype was counted many times. The genes are TRBV5-6 and TRBJ1-5; no reliable D call. Germline V gene data show CDR1 as SGHDT and CDR2 as YYEEEE. Trimming removed 0 bases from V and 0 bases from J, with 7 bases in between. CDR3 length equals 15 residues. The CDR3 protein is CASSLGRYSNQPQHF. The CDR3 nucleotides are TGTGCCAGCAGCTTGGGACGATATAGCAATCAGCCCCAGCATTTT.

This clonotype was seen at least ten times. The DNA of the CDR3 is TGTGCCAGCACGAAATACGGGAGGCTACAAGAGACCCAGTACTTC. Encoded protein: CASTKYGRLQETQYF. This chain connects TRBV12-3 or TRBV12-4 to TRBJ2-5, with 7 nucleotides matching TRBD2. The CDR3 totals 15 residues. J gave up 2 bases and V 7 bases, and 10 bases lay outside the gene matches.

This clonotype came up a few times. This sequence joins TRBV30 and TRBJ2-7; no reliable D call. Deletions cut 1 base from V and 1 base from J, with 2 bases between. The CDR3 runs to 11 residues. Per germline, CDR1 GTSNPN and CDR2 SVGIG (reference sequence). Here the CDR3 reads CAWSDSYEQYF. CDR3 coding DNA: TGTGCCTGGAGTGATTCCTACGAGCAGTACTTC.

This rearrangement joins TRBV4-2 to TRBJ2-2; weak D call: TRBD1 (5 bases). Deletions cut 0 bases from V and 5 bases from J, with 13 bases between. CDR1 and CDR2 from the germline V gene are LGHNA and YNFKEQ. The CDR3 consists of 16 residues. The CDR3 nucleotides read TGTGCCAGCAGCCAAGAGACAGACCAAAAAACCGGGGAGCTGTTTTTT. Encoded protein: CASSQETDQKTGELFF.

DNA for the CDR3: TGTGCCAGCAAGAAGGGCCTCGAGGATACGCAGTATTTT. Protein product: CASKKGLEDTQYF. V is TRBV9 and J is TRBJ2-3; D remains unclear. The CDR3 length is 13 residues. From germline, CDR1 is SGDLS and CDR2 YYNGEE. Trimming pared 6 bases from V and 6 bases from J, leaving 14 bases between.

In this sample, this clonotype turned up many times. The V and J genes are TRBV25-1 and TRBJ1-3, with 10 bases aligning to TRBD1. Per the germline V gene, CDR1 is MGHDK and CDR2 is SYGVNS. CDR3 length: 17 amino acids. With V trimmed by 1 base and J by 7 bases, 10 bases remained unmatched. The CDR3: CASSESNRDRGINTIYF. The DNA of the CDR3 is TGTGCCAGCAGTGAATCCAACCGGGACAGGGGAATCAACACCATATATTTT.

This chain joins TRBV9 and TRBJ2-3, with a possible D match to TRBD1 (6 bases). In germline, CDR1 is SGDLS, CDR2 YYNGEE. The CDR3 is 14 residues long. V lost 3 bases and J lost 1, with 9 bases in between. The CDR3 spells CASSGPGGTDTQYF. The CDR3 DNA reads TGTGCCAGCAGCGGTCCAGGGGGCACAGATACGCAGTATTTT.

The chain joins TRBV30 to TRBJ1-2; unclear D gene. Germline assignment: CDR1 GTSNPN and CDR2 SVGIG (reference sequence). The CDR3 loop spans 12 amino acids. The V end was cut by 0 bases, the J end by 5 bases, with 7 bases between. DNA of the CDR3: TGTGCCTGGAGTGTACAGCAGTATGGCTACACCTTC. It translates to CAWSVQQYGYTF.

The chain carries TRBV12-3 or TRBV12-4 and TRBJ1-1; D is ambiguous. The CDR3 loop spans 15 amino acids. V was trimmed by 5 bases and J by 5 bases, leaving 18 bases between them. This CDR3 reads CASSLKTQLVTEAFF. The CDR3, as DNA: TGTGCCAGCAGTCTAAAGACACAGCTAGTGACTGAAGCTTTCTTT.

This clonotype was counted a few times. V gene TRBV4-2 combines with J gene TRBJ1-2; D is possibly TRBD1 (5 bases). Germline V lookup: CDR1 LGHNA, CDR2 YNFKEQ. V dropped 4 bases and J dropped 4 bases, with 16 bases sitting between them. The CDR3 sequence is 15 residues long. The CDR3 coding sequence is TGTGCCAGCAGCCCTCGAGGGGCGACCTCCTATGGCTACACCTTC. This encodes CASSPRGATSYGYTF.

V usage is TRBV5-1 and J usage is TRBJ2-7; TRBD1 is a possible D gene (6 bases). Germline CDR1 is SGHRS and CDR2 is YFSETQ. The CDR3 length is 15 residues. With 4 bases removed from V and 5 bases from J, the gap between germline ends came to 19 bases. CDR3 nucleotides: TGCGCCAGCAGCCCGACAGGTGGATTGCGGGACGAGCAGTACTTC. Its protein product is CASSPTGGLRDEQYF.

This clonotype has just a few counts. The chain employs TRBV24-1 and TRBJ2-3, with D unclear. CDR3 size: 11 residues. Germline CDR1 reads KGHDR; CDR2 reads SFDVKD. The germline V and J ends were trimmed by 7 bases and 5 bases, with 6 bases remaining between them. The CDR3: CATRDRDTQYF. The CDR3 DNA is TGTGCCACCAGGGATCGAGATACGCAGTATTTT.

The chain links TRBV6-5 to TRBJ1-1, with D possibly TRBD1 on 5 matching bases. V lost 2 bases to trimming and J lost 5 bases, with 18 bases between them. Germline V gene sequence: CDR1 MNHEY, CDR2 SVGAGI. CDR3 size: 16 residues. For the CDR3, the DNA is TGTGCCAGCAGTTACGCTGAGATGGGTGGGGGGACTGAAGCTTTCTTT. Its translation is CASSYAEMGGGTEAFF.

This clonotype was recorded many times. This CDR3 reads CASSPGQGYTGELFF. As DNA, the CDR3 is TGCGCCAGCAGCCCGGGACAGGGCTACACCGGGGAGCTGTTTTTT. This rearrangement joins TRBV5-1 to TRBJ2-2, with 9 bases aligning to TRBD1. V trimming: 4 bases; J trimming: 3 bases; junction bases outside the gene matches: 4. Germline CDR1 and CDR2: SGHRS and YFSETQ. The CDR3 consists of 15 residues.

V and J are TRBV19 and TRBJ2-6, with D uncertain. The V gene lost 8 bases and the J gene lost 1 base, with 9 bases spanning the gap. The germline gives CDR1 LNHDA, CDR2 SQIVND (reference sequence). The CDR3 length is 14 residues. In DNA, the CDR3 is TGTGCCAGTTTGGTGACGTCTGGGGCCAACGTCCTGACTTTC. This translates into CASLVTSGANVLTF.

The chain employs TRBV6-5 and TRBJ1-5; unclear D gene. The length of the CDR3 is 13 residues. Per germline, CDR1 MNHEY and CDR2 SVGAGI. The V gene lost 4 bases and the J gene lost 4 bases, with 8 bases spanning the gap. Here the CDR3 reads CASSWAVNQPQHF. For the CDR3, the DNA is TGTGCCAGCAGTTGGGCGGTAAATCAGCCCCAGCATTTT.

Only one count was recorded for this clonotype. The chain combines TRBV30 with TRBJ2-5; D is possibly TRBD1 or TRBD2 (6 bases each). This CDR3 is 16 amino acids long. From germline, CDR1 is GTSNPN and CDR2 SVGIG (reference sequence). V was cut by 1 base and J by 5 bases, with 20 bases left in between. CDR3 in DNA: TGTGCCTGGAGTGGACGTGGGACGCCCGGGGGCGAGACCCAGTACTTC. Residues: CAWSGRGTPGGETQYF.

This clonotype was detected only a few times. CDR3 loop: CSASSGPYYEQYF. In DNA, the CDR3 is TGCAGTGCTAGTAGCGGGCCGTACTACGAGCAGTACTTC. The gene calls are TRBV20-1 and TRBJ2-7, with TRBD2 matching over 7 bases. Germline values: CDR1 DFQATT, CDR2 SNEGSKA (reference sequence). J lost 3 bases, V lost 3 bases, and 5 bases had no gene match. The CDR3 runs to 13 residues.

The chain joins TRBV4-1 to TRBJ1-1; D gene unclear. V lost 2 bases, J lost 4 bases, and 11 bases lay in between. Germline loops: CDR1 MGHRA, CDR2 YSYEKL. There are 14 residues in the CDR3. CDR3 region: CASSQTIRGTEAFF. CDR3 in DNA: TGCGCCAGCAGCCAAACCATCCGGGGCACTGAAGCTTTCTTT.

This clonotype was observed a handful of times. The chain recombines TRBV11-3 with TRBJ2-1; TRBD2 matches 8 bases. The CDR3 length is 15 residues. Germline lookup yields CDR1 SGHNT and CDR2 YENEEA. V was pared by 1 base and J by 8 bases, with 7 bases of the junction left unmatched. The CDR3 region is CASSLALAGPYEQFF. CDR3 nucleotides: TGTGCCAGCAGCTTAGCCCTAGCGGGTCCGTATGAGCAGTTCTTC.

This clonotype was seen a few times. The gene calls are TRBV6-5 and TRBJ1-2; 11 bases map to TRBD1. This CDR3 region has 15 residues. V lost 5 bases and J lost 3; bases outside the gene matches: 5. CDR1 and CDR2 from the germline V gene are MNHEY and SVGAGI. The CDR3 loop is CASSADRGRDYGYTF. The CDR3, as DNA: TGTGCCAGCAGTGCGGACAGGGGGCGCGACTATGGCTACACCTTC.

The chain links TRBV20-1 to TRBJ2-3, with D tentatively TRBD1 (7 bases). Germline V gene sequence: CDR1 DFQATT, CDR2 SNEGSKA (reference sequence). CDR3 length: 13 amino acids. Deletions cut 5 bases from V and 6 bases from J, with 15 bases between. CDR3 loop: CSALRGARDTQYF. The CDR3 DNA reads as TGCAGTGCTCTCAGGGGGGCCAGGGATACGCAGTATTTT.

The chain employs TRBV5-1 and TRBJ1-2; D is unclear. Germline V gives CDR1 SGHRS, CDR2 YFSETQ. Trimming stripped 0 bases from V and 0 bases from J, with 12 bases between. CDR3 size: 16 residues. In DNA form, the CDR3 reads TGCGCCAGCAGCTTGGGTGGCAGGTCCGCTAACTATGGCTACACCTTC. Protein: CASSLGGRSANYGYTF.

This clonotype was detected a few times. The V gene is TRBV29-1, the J gene TRBJ2-1, with D possibly being TRBD1 (6 bases). V was trimmed by 7 bases and J by 4 bases, leaving 17 bases between them. Per the germline V gene, CDR1 is SQVTM and CDR2 is ANQGSEA. The length of the CDR3 is 14 residues. CDR3 sequence reads: CSGKPGTLYNEQFF. DNA of the CDR3: TGCAGCGGCAAGCCCGGGACACTATACAATGAGCAGTTCTTC.

This clonotype showed up just a few times. The V and J genes are TRBV12-3 or TRBV12-4 and TRBJ2-2; 7 bases fit TRBD2. Trimming cost V 7 bases and J 6 bases; bases outside gene matches: 17. CDR3 size: 17 residues. CDR3 region: CASTWAGTKISAGELFF. The CDR3, as DNA: TGTGCCAGCACCTGGGCCGGGACTAAGATTTCGGCCGGGGAGCTGTTTTTT.

This clonotype was detected a few times. The V and J genes are TRBV5-1 and TRBJ2-3; D is perhaps TRBD1 or TRBD2 (6 bases each). V was trimmed by 4 bases and J by 10 bases, leaving 22 bases between them. Per the germline V gene, CDR1 is SGHRS and CDR2 is YFSETQ. The CDR3 consists of 15 residues. CDR3 in DNA: TGCGCCAGCAGCCTTAGTGGAGGGGGGACCTCGGCGCAGTATTTT. Translation gives CASSLSGGGTSAQYF.

The V gene is TRBV20-1, the J gene TRBJ2-1; no reliable D call. V was pared by 0 bases and J by 5 bases, with 5 bases between. CDR1 DFQATT and CDR2 SNEGSKA come from the germline V gene (reference sequence). This CDR3 is built from 12 residues. CDR3: CSARDTDNEQFF. The CDR3 DNA reads as TGCAGTGCTAGAGATACGGACAATGAGCAGTTCTTC.

This chain joins TRBV28 and TRBJ1-2, with 9 bases matching TRBD1. J lost 1 base, V lost 6 bases, and 6 bases had no gene match. Germline V CDR1 and CDR2: MDHEN, SYDVKM. This CDR3 comprises 15 residues. The CDR3 protein is CASSPTGGNNYGYTF. In nucleotides, the CDR3 is TGTGCCAGCAGCCCCACAGGGGGCAATAACTATGGCTACACCTTC.

The chain is built from TRBV7-9 and TRBJ1-2; D is uncertain. Trimming cost V 5 bases and J 8 bases, with 6 bases left between them. The germline V gene has CDR1 SEHNR and CDR2 FQNEAQ (reference sequence). The CDR3 runs to 10 residues. CDR3 loop: CASSLRGYTF. The CDR3 nucleotides read TGTGCCAGCAGCCTTCGGGGCTACACCTTC. The whole variable domain, filled in from reference TRBV7-9 and TRBJ1-2, reads DTGVSQNPRHKITKRGQNVTFRCDPISEHNRLYWYRQTLGQGPEFLTYFQNEAQLEKSRLLSDRFSAERPKGSFSTLEIQRTEQGDSAMYLCASSLRGYTFGSGTRLTVV.